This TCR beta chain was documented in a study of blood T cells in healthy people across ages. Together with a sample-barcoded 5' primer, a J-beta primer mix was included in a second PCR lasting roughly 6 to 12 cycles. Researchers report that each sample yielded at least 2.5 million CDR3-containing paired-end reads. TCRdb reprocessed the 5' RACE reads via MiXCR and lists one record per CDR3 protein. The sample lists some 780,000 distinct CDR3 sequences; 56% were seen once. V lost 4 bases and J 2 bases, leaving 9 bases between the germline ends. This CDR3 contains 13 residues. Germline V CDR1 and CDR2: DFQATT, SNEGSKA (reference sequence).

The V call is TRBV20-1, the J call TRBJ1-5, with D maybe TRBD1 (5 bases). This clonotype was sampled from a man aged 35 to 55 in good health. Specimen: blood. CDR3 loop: CSATSGRNQPQHF. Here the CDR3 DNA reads TGCAGTGCTACCTCAGGGCGCAATCAGCCCCAGCATTTT.